This T cell receptor (beta chain) originates from a study of T-cell memory formation after mild COVID-19. General study points: Pre-infection memory contained some responding clones, which suggested that cross-reactive memory had joined.

TCRdb called the 5' RACE reads again in MiXCR, with one record for every CDR3 protein. The sample shows approximately 390,000 distinct CDR3 sequences, about 15% of them seen only once. Concerning this clonotype itself: Its target is unknown.

Germline V gene lookup returns CDR1 MGHDK and CDR2 SYGVNS. The ends were cut back, 6 bases at V and 5 bases at J, with 13 bases in the middle. The CDR3 runs to 13 residues. J is TRBJ1-1 and V is TRBV25-1; D possibly corresponds to TRBD1 (6 bases). This clonotype was obtained from a man in his late teens or twenties who had mild COVID-19 (a few samples of this study predate the infection). Cell type and time point are not known. The material sequenced was PBMCs or a T cell subset sorted from them (not recorded which). CDR3 in DNA: TGTGCCAGCAGGGGGGGGGCGACAACTGAAGCTTTCTTT. Translation gives CASRGGATTEAFF. Full variable domain (missing parts from reference TRBV25-1 and TRBJ1-1): EADIYQTPRYLVIGTGKKITLECSQTMGHDKMYWYQQDPGMELHLIHYSYGVNSTEKGDLSSESTVSRIRTEHFPLTLESARPSHTSQYLCASRGGATTEAFFGQGTRLTVV.